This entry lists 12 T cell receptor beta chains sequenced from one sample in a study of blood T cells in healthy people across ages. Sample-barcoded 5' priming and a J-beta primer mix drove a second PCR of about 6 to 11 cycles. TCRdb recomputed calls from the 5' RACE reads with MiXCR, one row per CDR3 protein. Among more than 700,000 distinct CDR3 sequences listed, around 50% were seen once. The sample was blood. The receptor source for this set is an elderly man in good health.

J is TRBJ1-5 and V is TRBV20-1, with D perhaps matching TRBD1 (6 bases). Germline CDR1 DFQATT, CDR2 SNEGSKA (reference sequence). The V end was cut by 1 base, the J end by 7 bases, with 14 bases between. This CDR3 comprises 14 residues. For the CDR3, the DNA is TGCAGTGCTAGAGTTCCAGGGGTTGGACAGCCCCAGCATTTT. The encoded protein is CSARVPGVGQPQHF.

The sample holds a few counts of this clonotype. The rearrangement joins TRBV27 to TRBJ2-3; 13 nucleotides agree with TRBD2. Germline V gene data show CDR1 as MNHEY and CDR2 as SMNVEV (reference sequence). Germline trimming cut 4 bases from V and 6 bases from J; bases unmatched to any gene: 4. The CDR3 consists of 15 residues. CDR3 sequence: CASSSETSGRDTQYF. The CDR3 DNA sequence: TGTGCCAGCAGTTCAGAGACTAGCGGGAGGGATACGCAGTATTTT.

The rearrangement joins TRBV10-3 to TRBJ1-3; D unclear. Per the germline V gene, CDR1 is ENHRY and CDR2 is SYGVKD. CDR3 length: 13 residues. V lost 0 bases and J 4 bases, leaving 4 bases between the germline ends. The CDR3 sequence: CAISESRGNTIYF. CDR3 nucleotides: TGTGCCATCAGTGAGTCACGGGGAAACACCATATATTTT.

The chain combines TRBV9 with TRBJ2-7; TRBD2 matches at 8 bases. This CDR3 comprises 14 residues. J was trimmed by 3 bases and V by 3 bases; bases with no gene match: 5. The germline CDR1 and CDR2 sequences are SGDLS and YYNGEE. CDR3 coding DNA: TGTGCCAGCAGCGCAGCACTAGCGGACTACGAGCAGTACTTC. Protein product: CASSAALADYEQYF.

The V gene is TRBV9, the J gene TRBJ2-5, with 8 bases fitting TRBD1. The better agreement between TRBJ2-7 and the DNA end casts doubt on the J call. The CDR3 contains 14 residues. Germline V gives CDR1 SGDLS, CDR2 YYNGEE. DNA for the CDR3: TGTGCCAGCAGCATAACGACAGGGGCCAACGAGCAGTACTTC. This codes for CASSITTGANEQYF.

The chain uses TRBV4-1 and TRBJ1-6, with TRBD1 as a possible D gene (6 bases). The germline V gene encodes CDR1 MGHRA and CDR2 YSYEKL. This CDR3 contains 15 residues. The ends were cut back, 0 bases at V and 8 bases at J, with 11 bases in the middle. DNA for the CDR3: TGCGCCAGCAGCCAAGATATGGACAGTTATTCACCCCTCCACTTT. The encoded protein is CASSQDMDSYSPLHF.

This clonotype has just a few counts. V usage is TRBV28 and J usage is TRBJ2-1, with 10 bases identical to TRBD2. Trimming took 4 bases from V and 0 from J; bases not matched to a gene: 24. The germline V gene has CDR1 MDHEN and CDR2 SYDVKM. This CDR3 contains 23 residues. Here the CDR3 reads CASSYPQGFWTSGSPSSYNEQFF. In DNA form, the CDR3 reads TGTGCCAGCAGTTACCCTCAGGGGTTCTGGACTAGCGGAAGCCCCAGCTCCTACAATGAGCAGTTCTTC.

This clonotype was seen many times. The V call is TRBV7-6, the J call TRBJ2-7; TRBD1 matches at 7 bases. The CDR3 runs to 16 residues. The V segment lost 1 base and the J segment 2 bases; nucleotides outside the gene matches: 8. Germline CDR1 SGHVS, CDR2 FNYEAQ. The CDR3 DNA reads TGTGCCAGCAGCTTAGGCAACAGGGGCCGAACCTACGAGCAGTACTTC. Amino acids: CASSLGNRGRTYEQYF.

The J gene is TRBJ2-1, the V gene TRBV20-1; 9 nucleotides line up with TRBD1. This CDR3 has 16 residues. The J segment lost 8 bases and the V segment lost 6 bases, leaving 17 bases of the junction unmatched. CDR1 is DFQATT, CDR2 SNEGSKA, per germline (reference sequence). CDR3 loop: CSARIIGTGRVYEQFF. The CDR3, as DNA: TGCAGTGCAAGGATAATAGGGACAGGGAGGGTCTATGAGCAGTTCTTC.

CDR3 sequence (DNA): TGCAGTGCTTTAGACAGGGGGAATGACTATGGCTACACCTTC. Amino acids: CSALDRGNDYGYTF. This chain connects TRBV20-1 to TRBJ1-2, with 9 bases identical to TRBD1. This CDR3 region has 14 residues. Germline V gene data show CDR1 as DFQATT and CDR2 as SNEGSKA (reference sequence). Trimming removed 5 bases from V and 3 bases from J; junction bases left unmatched: 7.

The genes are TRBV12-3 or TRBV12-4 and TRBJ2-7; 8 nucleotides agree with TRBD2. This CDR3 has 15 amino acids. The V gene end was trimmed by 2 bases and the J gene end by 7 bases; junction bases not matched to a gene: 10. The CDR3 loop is CASSLLAGPYNEQYF. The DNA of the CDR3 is TGTGCCAGCAGTTTACTAGCGGGCCCTTACAATGAGCAGTACTTC.

CDR3 sequence (DNA): TGCGCCAGCAGCTTGGAGGGTGAGAATGAGCAGTACTTC. Protein: CASSLEGENEQYF. The chain recombines TRBV5-1 with TRBJ2-5; no firm D call. The CDR3 runs to 13 residues. Deletions cut 0 bases from V and 11 bases from J, with 14 bases between. Looked up from germline, CDR1 is SGHRS and CDR2 is YFSETQ.